This TCR beta chain was captured by sequencing in a study of CD8 T cells in Susac syndrome. Random hexamers primed reverse transcription of about 0.45 to 1 ug RNA. TCRdb analysed the immunoSEQ multiplex PCR reads with MiXCR anew, one entry per CDR3 protein. The data contain about 140,000 distinct CDR3 sequences, roughly 95% of them singletons. Sequencing of TCR beta covered CD8+ and CD4+ T cells obtained from blood. The sample comprised CD4+ T cells from PBMCs. The TCR was taken from a human donor in good health.

Here the CDR3 reads CASSPRSGRARIREQYF. DNA of the CDR3: TGTGCCAGCAGCCCCCGCAGCGGGAGGGCCAGGATACGCGAGCAGTACTTC. The genes are TRBV3-1 and TRBJ2-7, with 10 bases lining up with TRBD2. Germline values: CDR1 LGHDT, CDR2 YNNKEL (reference sequence). The CDR3 consists of 17 residues. V gave up 4 bases and J gave up 6 bases; unmatched junction bases: 15.